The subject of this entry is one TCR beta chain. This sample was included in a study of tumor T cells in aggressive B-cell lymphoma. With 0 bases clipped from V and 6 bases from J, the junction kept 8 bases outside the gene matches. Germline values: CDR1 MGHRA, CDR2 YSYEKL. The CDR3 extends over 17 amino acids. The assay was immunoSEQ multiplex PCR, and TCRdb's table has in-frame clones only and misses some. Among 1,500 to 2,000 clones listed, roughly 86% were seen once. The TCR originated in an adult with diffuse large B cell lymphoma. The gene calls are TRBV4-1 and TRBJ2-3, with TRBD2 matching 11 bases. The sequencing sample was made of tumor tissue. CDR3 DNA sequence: TGCGCCAGCAGCCAAGAACTAGCGGGGGCCTCAAAGGATACGCAGTATTTT. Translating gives CASSQELAGASKDTQYF.